Included here is one TCR beta chain sequence, with context. In germline, CDR1 is MGHRA, CDR2 YSYEKL. CDR3 length: 13 amino acids. Trimming stripped 0 bases from V and 13 bases from J, with 13 bases between. MiXCR, applied by TCRdb to the RT-PCR reads, yields one record per CDR3 protein. The sample consists of almost 700,000 distinct CDR3 sequences, about 14% of them appearing once. This TCR was recovered from a female donor in good health, serving as a healthy control. The chain links TRBV4-1 to TRBJ2-1, with D tentatively TRBD1 (7 bases). Sequenced: memory CD4+ T cells from blood. The CDR3 protein is CASSQDSGGKQFF. The DNA for the CDR3 is TGCGCCAGCAGCCAAGACTCAGGGGGGAAACAGTTCTTC.